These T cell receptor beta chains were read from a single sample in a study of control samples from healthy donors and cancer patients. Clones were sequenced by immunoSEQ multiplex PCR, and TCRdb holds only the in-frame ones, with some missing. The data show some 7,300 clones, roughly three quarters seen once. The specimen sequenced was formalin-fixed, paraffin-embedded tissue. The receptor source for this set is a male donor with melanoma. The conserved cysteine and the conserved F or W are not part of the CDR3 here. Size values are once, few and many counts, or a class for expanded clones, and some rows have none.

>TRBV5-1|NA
ASRADRGFYNEQF
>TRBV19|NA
ASSIDLGAIYEQY
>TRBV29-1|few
SAHSGQGASEAF
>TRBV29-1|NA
SVDAGTHGYT
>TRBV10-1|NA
ASSPGTGHYGYT
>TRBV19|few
ASRQDGYT
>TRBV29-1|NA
SVEFQGWGDGYT
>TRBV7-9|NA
ASSLASAGSEKLF
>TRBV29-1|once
SVAAENYGYT
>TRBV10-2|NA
ASSDGGLGSGNTIY
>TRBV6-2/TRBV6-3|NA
ASSYLDPDEKLF
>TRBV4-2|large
ASSSIRDSEGNTIY
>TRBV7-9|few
ASMSSGGARETQY
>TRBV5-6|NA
ASSRDQGKEQF
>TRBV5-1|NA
ASSPQEDTEAF
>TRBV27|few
ASGGGSTDTQY
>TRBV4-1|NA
ASSQDRELPKFTQY
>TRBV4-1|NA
ASSQDWGANTEAF
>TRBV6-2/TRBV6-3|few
ASSYSLLNTGELF
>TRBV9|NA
ASSVASRSEAF
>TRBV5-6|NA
ASSLAAGLFRPQH
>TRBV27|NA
ASSPGTGVNEQF
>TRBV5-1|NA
ASSKTSEGSQETQY
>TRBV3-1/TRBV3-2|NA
ASSQVPGLDLYNEQF
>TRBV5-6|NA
ASSLEGQSYGYT
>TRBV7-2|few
ASSRAATEYNSPLH
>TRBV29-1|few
SVEGQGAYEQY
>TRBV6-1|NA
ASSERDVGFTTQGYT
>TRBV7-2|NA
ASSLERYQPQH
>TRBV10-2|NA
ASSSAETQY
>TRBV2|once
ASRRLAGRNTGELF